This record covers a single TCR beta chain. The data originate from a study of blood T cell repertoires in COVID-19. About the research overall: Specimens from acute and convalescent COVID-19 originated in the United States, Italy and Spain. Sample material is recorded as cDNA or gDNA derived from T cells, B-cell-depleted T cells, or PBMCs.

As originally analysed: Cell counts per sample came from amplifying reference gene primers. Profiled with immunoSEQ multiplex PCR; TCRdb holds only in-frame clones, not every one. V, J and clone size were drawn from that table, and D and trimming were deduced from the DNA. The sample consists of a few hundred thousand clones, roughly 84% of them appearing once. The V segment lost 6 bases and the J segment 3 bases; nucleotides outside the gene matches: 16. The CDR3 sequence is 17 residues long. This TCR was recovered from a human donor in a cohort sampled during active COVID-19. Sequencing input: peripheral blood. The chain recombines TRBV23-1 with TRBJ1-2, with TRBD1 matching over 7 bases. TRBV23-1 qualifies as an ORF whose function is uncertain. In DNA, the CDR3 is TGCGCCAGCAGAATACGGGACAGCCAACCTGGGTACTATGGCTACACCTTC. It is translated as CASRIRDSQPGYYGYTF.